This record looks at one T cell receptor beta chain sequence and its context. V was pared by 8 bases and J by 0 bases, with 12 bases of the junction left unmatched. There are 17 residues in the CDR3. Germline CDR1 reads LNHNV; CDR2 reads YYDKDF (reference sequence). Profiling relied on immunoSEQ multiplex PCR, and the TCRdb table lists in-frame clones only, not all of them. The table includes more than 200,000 clones, roughly 70% detected once. The data were obtained in a study of cytotoxic CD8 clonotypes in ibrutinib-treated CLL. Study-level background: Complete response was seen in 2 patients and partial in some 24; some 12 progressed and around 14 stayed remitted after a median around 68 months.

The chain combines TRBV15 with TRBJ2-1; 8 bases line up with TRBD2. The source of this sequence is a human donor with chronic lymphocytic leukemia. Here the sequenced sample was PBMCs, taken after 24 months of ibrutinib treatment. The CDR3 reads CATSPPASGCSYNEQFF. The CDR3 DNA reads TGTGCCACCTCCCCCCCCGCTAGCGGGTGCTCCTACAATGAGCAGTTCTTC.